Sequencing of this TCR beta chain was carried out in a study of T cell responses to AZD1222 COVID-19 vaccine. Study conclusions and caveats: Vaccine-associated CD4 TCRs spanned spike, dominant at 160-218 and 743-854. Per reports, nearly half of all spike-specific TCRs target regions that are unmutated in variants. The study sampled repertoires only after the peak T cell response. Receipt of two AZD1222 doses was followed by a rise in Spike-specific TCR breadth and depth.

Germline V gene sequence: CDR1 SGHNT, CDR2 YYREEE (reference sequence). The CDR3 has 15 residues. Between the trimmed V and J ends, which lost 7 bases and 1 base, there was a span of 17 bases. As to this clone: Its antigen is undetermined.

The method was immunoSEQ multiplex PCR; TCRdb's version includes in-frame clones alone and lacks a portion of them. This table has some 81,000 clones, 75% to 90% appearing once. The specimen comprised peripheral blood, sampled 28 days after the second AZD1222 dose. The source is an adult who received the AZD1222 COVID-19 vaccine. The chain employs TRBV5-4 and TRBJ1-2, with D unresolved. DNA for the CDR3: TGTGCCAGCGGGTCAGACCCCTACGGTAACTATGGCTACACCTTC. Protein sequence: CASGSDPYGNYGYTF.